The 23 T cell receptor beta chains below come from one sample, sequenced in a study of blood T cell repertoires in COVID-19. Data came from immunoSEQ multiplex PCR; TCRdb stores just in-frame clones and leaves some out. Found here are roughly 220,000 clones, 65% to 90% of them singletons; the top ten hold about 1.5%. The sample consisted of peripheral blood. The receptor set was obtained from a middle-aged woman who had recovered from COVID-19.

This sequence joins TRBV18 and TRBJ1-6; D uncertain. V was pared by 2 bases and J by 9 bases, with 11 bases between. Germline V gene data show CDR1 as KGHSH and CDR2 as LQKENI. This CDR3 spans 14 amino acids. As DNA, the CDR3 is TGTGCCAGCTCACCAGAGTCGTCAGGTTCACCCCTCCACTTT. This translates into CASSPESSGSPLHF. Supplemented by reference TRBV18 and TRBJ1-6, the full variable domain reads NAGVMQNPRHLVRRRGQEARLRCSPMKGHSHVYWYRQLPEEGLKFMVYLQKENIIDESGMPKERFSAEFPKEGPSILRIQQVVRGDSAAYFCASSPESSGSPLHFGNGTRLTVT.

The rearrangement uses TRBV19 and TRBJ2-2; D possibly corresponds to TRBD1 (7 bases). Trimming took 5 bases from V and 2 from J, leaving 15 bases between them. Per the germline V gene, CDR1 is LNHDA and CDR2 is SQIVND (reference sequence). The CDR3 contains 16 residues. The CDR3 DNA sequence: TGTGCCAGTAGTTGGGGCAGGGGGGCAAACACCGGGGAGCTGTTTTTT. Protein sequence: CASSWGRGANTGELFF.

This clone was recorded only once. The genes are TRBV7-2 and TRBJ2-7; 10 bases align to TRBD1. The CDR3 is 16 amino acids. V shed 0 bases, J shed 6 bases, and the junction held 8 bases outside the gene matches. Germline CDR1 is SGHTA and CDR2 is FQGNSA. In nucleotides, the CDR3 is TGTGCCAGCAGCTTAGCGTTGGGACAGGGGTCGGGCGAGCAGTACTTC. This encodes CASSLALGQGSGEQYF.

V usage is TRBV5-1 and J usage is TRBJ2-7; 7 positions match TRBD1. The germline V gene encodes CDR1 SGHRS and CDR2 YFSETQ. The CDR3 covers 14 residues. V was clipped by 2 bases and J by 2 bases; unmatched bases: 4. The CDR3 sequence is CASSFGQVTYEQYF. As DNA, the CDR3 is TGCGCCAGCAGCTTTGGACAGGTAACCTACGAGCAGTACTTC.

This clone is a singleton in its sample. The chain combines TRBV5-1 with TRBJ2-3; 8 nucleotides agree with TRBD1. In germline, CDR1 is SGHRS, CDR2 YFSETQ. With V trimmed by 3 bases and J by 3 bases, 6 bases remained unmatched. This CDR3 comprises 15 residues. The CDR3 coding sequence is TGCGCCAGCAGCTCCTCCGGGACAGGTACAGATACGCAGTATTTT. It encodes CASSSSGTGTDTQYF.

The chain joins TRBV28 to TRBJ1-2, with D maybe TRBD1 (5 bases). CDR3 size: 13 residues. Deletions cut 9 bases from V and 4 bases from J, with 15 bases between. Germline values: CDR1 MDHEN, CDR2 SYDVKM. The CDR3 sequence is CASGGGAFYGYTF. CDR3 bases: TGTGCCAGTGGCGGCGGGGCCTTCTATGGCTACACCTTC.

In nucleotides, the CDR3 is TGTGCCAGCAGTTTTTCTGCAGAGGATCTTGAAAAACTGTTTTTT. Encoded protein: CASSFSAEDLEKLFF. The V gene is TRBV6-2 or TRBV6-3, the J gene TRBJ1-4; no definite D call. The V end lost 4 bases, the J end lost 7 bases, and 16 bases lay between the germline ends. The germline CDR1 and CDR2 sequences are MNHEY and SVGEGT. The CDR3 has 15 amino acids.

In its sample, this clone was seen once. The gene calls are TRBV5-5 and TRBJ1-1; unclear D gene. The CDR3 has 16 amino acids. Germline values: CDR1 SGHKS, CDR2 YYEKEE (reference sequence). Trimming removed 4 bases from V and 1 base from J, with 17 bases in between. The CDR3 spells CASSPTSGSRNTEAFF. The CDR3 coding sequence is TGTGCCAGCAGCCCGACGTCGGGATCCCGGAACACTGAAGCTTTCTTT.

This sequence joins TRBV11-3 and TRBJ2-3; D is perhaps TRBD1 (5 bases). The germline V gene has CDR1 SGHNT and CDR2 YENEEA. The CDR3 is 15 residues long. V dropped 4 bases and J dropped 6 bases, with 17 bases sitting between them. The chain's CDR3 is CASSSGRAEGDTQYF. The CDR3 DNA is TGTGCCAGCAGCTCCGGCAGGGCCGAAGGGGATACGCAGTATTTT.

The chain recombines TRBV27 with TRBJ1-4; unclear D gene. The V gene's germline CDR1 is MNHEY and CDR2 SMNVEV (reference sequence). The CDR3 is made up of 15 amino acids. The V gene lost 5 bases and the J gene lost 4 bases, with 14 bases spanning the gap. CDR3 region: CASSPRRGINEKLFF. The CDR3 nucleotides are TGTGCCAGCAGTCCAAGGCGGGGAATTAATGAAAAACTGTTTTTT.

This CDR3 is CASSPYWTPGNTIYF. The CDR3 DNA reads as TGTGCCAGCTCACCATATTGGACTCCTGGAAACACCATATATTTT. The chain couples TRBV18 to TRBJ1-3; D remains ambiguous. CDR1 and CDR2 (germline): KGHSH, LQKENI. V was shortened by 2 bases and J by 2 bases, with 10 bases between the two germline ends. The CDR3 length is 15 residues.

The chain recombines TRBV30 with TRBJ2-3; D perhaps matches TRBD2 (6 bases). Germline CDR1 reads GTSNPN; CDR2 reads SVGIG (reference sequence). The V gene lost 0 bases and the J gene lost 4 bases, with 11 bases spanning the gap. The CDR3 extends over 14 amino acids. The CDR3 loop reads CAWSVYSGSDTQYF. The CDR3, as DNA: TGTGCCTGGAGTGTATATAGCGGCTCAGATACGCAGTATTTT. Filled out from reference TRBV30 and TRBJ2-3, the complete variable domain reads SQTIHQWPATLVQPVGSPLSLECTVEGTSNPNLYWYRQAAGRGLQLLFYSVGIGQISSEVPQNLSASRPQDRQFILSSKKLLLSDSGFYLCAWSVYSGSDTQYFGPGTRLTVL.

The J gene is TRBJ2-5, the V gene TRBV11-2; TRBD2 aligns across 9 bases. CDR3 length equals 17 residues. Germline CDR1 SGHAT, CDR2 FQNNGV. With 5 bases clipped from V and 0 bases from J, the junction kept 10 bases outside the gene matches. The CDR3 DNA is TGTGCCAGCAGCCAAAATCTAGCGGGGAGCTACCAAGAGACCCAGTACTTC. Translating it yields CASSQNLAGSYQETQYF.

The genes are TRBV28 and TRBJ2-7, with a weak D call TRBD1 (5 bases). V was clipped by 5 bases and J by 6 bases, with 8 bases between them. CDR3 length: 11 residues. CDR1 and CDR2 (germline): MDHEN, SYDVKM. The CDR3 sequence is CASSSRGEQYF. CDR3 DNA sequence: TGTGCCAGCAGTAGTAGGGGCGAGCAGTACTTC.

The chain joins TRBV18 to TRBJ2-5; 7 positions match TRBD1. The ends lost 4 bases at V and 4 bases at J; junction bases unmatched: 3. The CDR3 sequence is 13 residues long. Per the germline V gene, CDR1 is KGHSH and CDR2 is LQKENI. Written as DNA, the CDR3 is TGTGCCAGCTCACGACAGGGCGGAGAGACCCAGTACTTC. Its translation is CASSRQGGETQYF.

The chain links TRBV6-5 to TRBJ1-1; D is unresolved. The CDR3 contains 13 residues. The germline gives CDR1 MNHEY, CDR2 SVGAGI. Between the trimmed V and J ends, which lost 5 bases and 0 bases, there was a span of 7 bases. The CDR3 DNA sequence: TGTGCCAGCAGTCGACTATTGAACACTGAAGCTTTCTTT. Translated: CASSRLLNTEAFF.

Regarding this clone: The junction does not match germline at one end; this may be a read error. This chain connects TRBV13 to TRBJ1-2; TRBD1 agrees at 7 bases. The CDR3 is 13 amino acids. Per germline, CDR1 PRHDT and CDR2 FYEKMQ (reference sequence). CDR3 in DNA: TGTGCCAGCAGCTTCTCCCGACAGGGTTCACCCCTTTTC. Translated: CASSFSRQGSPLF.

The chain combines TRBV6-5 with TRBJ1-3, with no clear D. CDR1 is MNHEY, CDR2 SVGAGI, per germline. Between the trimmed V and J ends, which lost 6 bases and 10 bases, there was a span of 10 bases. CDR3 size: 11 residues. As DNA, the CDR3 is TGTGCCAGCAGCTCTATGTTGACCATATATTTT. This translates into CASSSMLTIYF.

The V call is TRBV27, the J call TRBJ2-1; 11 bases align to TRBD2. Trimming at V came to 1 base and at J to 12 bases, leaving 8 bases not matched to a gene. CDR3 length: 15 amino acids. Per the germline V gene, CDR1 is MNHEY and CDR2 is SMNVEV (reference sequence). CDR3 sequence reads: CASSLLAGGLEGQFF. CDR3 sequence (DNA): TGTGCCAGCAGTTTATTAGCGGGGGGGCTTGAAGGGCAGTTCTTC.

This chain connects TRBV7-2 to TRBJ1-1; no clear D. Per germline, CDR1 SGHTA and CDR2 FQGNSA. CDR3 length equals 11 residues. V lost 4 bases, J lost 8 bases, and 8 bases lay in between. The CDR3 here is CASSSRLEAFF. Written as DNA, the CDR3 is TGTGCCAGCAGCTCCCGGTTGGAAGCTTTCTTT. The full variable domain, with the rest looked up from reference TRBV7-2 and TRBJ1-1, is GAGVSQSPSNKVTEKGKDVELRCDPISGHTALYWYRQSLGQGLEFLIYFQGNSAPDKSGLPSDRFSAERTGGSVSTLTIQRTQQEDSAVYLCASSSRLEAFFGQGTRLTVV.

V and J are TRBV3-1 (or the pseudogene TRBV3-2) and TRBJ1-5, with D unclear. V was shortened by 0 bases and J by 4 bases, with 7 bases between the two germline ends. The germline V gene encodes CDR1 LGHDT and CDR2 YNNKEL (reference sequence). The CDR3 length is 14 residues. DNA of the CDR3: TGTGCCAGCAGCCAAGATGCCGGGAATCAGCCCCAGCATTTT. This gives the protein CASSQDAGNQPQHF.

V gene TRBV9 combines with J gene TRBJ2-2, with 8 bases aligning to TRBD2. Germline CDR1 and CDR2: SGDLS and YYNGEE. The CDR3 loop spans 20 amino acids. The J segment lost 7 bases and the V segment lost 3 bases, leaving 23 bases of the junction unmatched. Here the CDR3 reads CASSASPTGFSGDRDGELFF. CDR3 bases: TGTGCCAGCAGCGCCTCTCCCACGGGGTTTAGCGGGGATCGCGACGGGGAGCTGTTTTTT.

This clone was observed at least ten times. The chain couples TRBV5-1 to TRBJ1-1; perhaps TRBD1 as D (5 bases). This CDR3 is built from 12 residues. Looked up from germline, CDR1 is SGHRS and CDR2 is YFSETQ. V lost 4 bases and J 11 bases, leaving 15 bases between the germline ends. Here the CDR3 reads CASSLEQGRAFF. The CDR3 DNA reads TGCGCCAGCAGCCTGGAGCAGGGTCGGGCTTTCTTT.